The 15 T cell receptor beta chains reported below all come from one sample, sequenced in a study of T cell responses to AZD1222 COVID-19 vaccine. The data were produced by immunoSEQ multiplex PCR, yet TCRdb's version contains in-frame clones alone and is incomplete. The data hold around 170,000 clones, with under 95% observed a single time. The source was peripheral blood, collected on day 0 of AZD1222 vaccination. These receptors were obtained from an adult in good health.

This clone was counted only a few times. This chain joins TRBV29-1 and TRBJ2-1; D is tentatively TRBD1 or TRBD2 (6 bases each). The CDR3 has 12 amino acids. CDR1 is SQVTM and CDR2 is ANQGSEA in the germline V gene. V lost 4 bases and J lost 13, with 17 bases in between. The CDR3 DNA reads TGCAGCGTTGTTGGGGGGCAGGCGCTTCAGTTCTTC. Its protein product is CSVVGGQALQFF.

This chain links TRBV18 with TRBJ1-1; TRBD1 matches 8 bases. The germline gives CDR1 KGHSH, CDR2 LQKENI. Germline trimming cut 5 bases from V and 7 bases from J; bases unmatched to any gene: 3. The CDR3 is 12 residues long. The CDR3, as DNA: TGTGCCAGCTCATCGGGACAGGTTGAAGCTTTCTTT. Its protein is CASSSGQVEAFF.

The rearrangement links TRBV10-2 to TRBJ2-7, with D possibly matching TRBD1 (7 bases). The ends were cut back, 6 bases at V and 4 bases at J, with 19 bases in the middle. From germline, CDR1 is WSHSY and CDR2 SAAADI. The CDR3 has 15 residues. CDR3 nucleotides: TGCGCCAGCAGGGATCCAGGGGGGAAGGGTTACGAGCAGTACTTC. Protein: CASRDPGGKGYEQYF.

This clone was picked up a small number of times. The V gene is TRBV5-8, the J gene TRBJ2-7; 10 bases are a match to TRBD2. Germline V gives CDR1 SGHTS, CDR2 YDEGEE. The V gene end was trimmed by 0 bases and the J gene end by 4 bases; junction bases not matched to a gene: 1. The CDR3 loop spans 14 amino acids. CDR3 residues: CASSLVSGRYEQYF. DNA of the CDR3: TGTGCCAGCAGCTTGGTTAGCGGGAGGTACGAGCAGTACTTC. The full variable domain, its missing parts supplied by reference TRBV5-8 and TRBJ2-7, is EAGVTQSPTHLIKTRGQQATLRCSPISGHTSVYWYQQALGLGLQFLLWYDEGEERNRGNFPPRFSGRQFPNYSSELNVNALELEDSALYLCASSLVSGRYEQYFGPGTRLTVT.

The chain employs TRBV6-4 and TRBJ2-1; no reliable D call. There are 11 residues in the CDR3. Germline V gene data show CDR1 as MRHNA and CDR2 as SNTAGT. Trimming took off 5 bases at V and 7 bases at J, with 6 bases between the two ends. The CDR3 bases are TGTGCCAGCAGTTGGCGTAATGAGCAGTTCTTC. Its translation is CASSWRNEQFF.

The CDR3 here is CASSQLSGSGNQPQHF. The CDR3 region has the DNA TGTGCCAGCAGCCAACTTAGCGGCAGTGGGAATCAGCCCCAGCATTTT. The chain combines TRBV5-5 with TRBJ1-5; D gene uncertain. V was pared by 4 bases and J by 4 bases, with 18 bases between. The CDR3 is made up of 16 amino acids. Germline loops: CDR1 SGHKS, CDR2 YYEKEE (reference sequence).

The chain links TRBV11-2 to TRBJ2-1; 11 nucleotides line up with TRBD2. The CDR3 is 15 residues long. Germline assignment: CDR1 SGHAT and CDR2 FQNNGV. The V gene end was trimmed by 5 bases and the J gene end by 9 bases; junction bases not matched to a gene: 9. The CDR3 DNA is TGTGCCAGCAGCGCACCGGGACTAGCGGTAATTGAGCAGTTCTTC. Translated, it gives CASSAPGLAVIEQFF.

The chain couples TRBV5-8 to TRBJ2-7; 10 nucleotides line up with TRBD2. CDR3 length: 20 amino acids. The V and J ends lost 6 bases and 3 bases, in that order; junction bases with no gene match: 24. Germline V gene data show CDR1 as SGHTS and CDR2 as YDEGEE. CDR3 sequence (DNA): TGTGCCAGCACCGATACTCCCTCGGCTAGCGGGAGCCCTCTTTACTACGAGCAGTACTTC. It is translated as CASTDTPSASGSPLYYEQYF.

The V call is TRBV5-1, the J call TRBJ2-5; D unclear. V lost 0 bases to trimming and J lost 6 bases, with 12 bases between them. The CDR3 sequence is 14 residues long. Germline CDR1 and CDR2: SGHRS and YFSETQ. Here the CDR3 reads CASSLEGQMQTQYF. In DNA form, the CDR3 reads TGCGCCAGCAGCTTGGAAGGTCAGATGCAGACCCAGTACTTC. Variable domain in full (rest from reference TRBV5-1 and TRBJ2-5): KAGVTQTPRYLIKTRGQQVTLSCSPISGHRSVSWYQQTPGQGLQFLFEYFSETQRNKGNFPGRFSGRQFSNSRSEMNVSTLELGDSALYLCASSLEGQMQTQYFGPGTRLLVL.

This clone was detected once. This chain joins TRBV2 and TRBJ1-1; TRBD1 might be the D (6 bases). Trimming removed 4 bases at V and 1 base at J, with 19 bases between. The germline CDR1 and CDR2 sequences are SNHLY and FYNNEI. This CDR3 has 17 amino acids. This CDR3 reads CASSGESGALKNTEAFF. CDR3 DNA: TGTGCCAGCAGTGGCGAGTCAGGGGCGTTAAAGAACACTGAAGCTTTCTTT.

The CDR3 here is CASSLDSGQFSPQHF. As DNA, the CDR3 is TGTGCCAGCAGCCTGGACAGCGGGCAATTTAGTCCCCAGCATTTT. The V call is TRBV7-9, the J call TRBJ1-5; perhaps TRBD1 as D (6 bases). V was cut by 5 bases and J by 10 bases, with 21 bases left in between. The CDR3 is made up of 15 amino acids. Germline lookup yields CDR1 SEHNR and CDR2 FQNEAQ (reference sequence).

This clone turned up a few times. The CDR3 bases are TGTGCCACCAGTGACCCGAGCGGGAGGGCCATATCGGGCTCCTACAATGAGCAGTTCTTC. Residues: CATSDPSGRAISGSYNEQFF. The chain carries TRBV24-1 and TRBJ2-1; 10 bases agree with TRBD2. The CDR3 is made up of 20 amino acids. CDR1 is KGHDR, CDR2 SFDVKD, per germline. Trimming took 4 bases from V and 0 from J; bases not matched to a gene: 14.

This clone was detected once. This rearrangement joins TRBV9 to TRBJ2-7; D assignment may be TRBD1 or TRBD2 (6 bases each). This CDR3 region has 15 residues. Between the trimmed V and J ends, which lost 0 bases and 4 bases, there was a span of 14 bases. Germline V CDR1 and CDR2: SGDLS, YYNGEE. CDR3 sequence: CASSVAGTGTYEQYF. DNA for the CDR3: TGTGCCAGCAGCGTAGCCGGGACTGGGACATACGAGCAGTACTTC. Supplemented by reference TRBV9 and TRBJ2-7, the full variable domain reads DSGVTQTPKHLITATGQRVTLRCSPRSGDLSVYWYQQSLDQGLQFLIQYYNGEERAKGNILERFSAQQFPDLHSELNLSSLELGDSALYFCASSVAGTGTYEQYFGPGTRLTVT.

V and J are TRBV28 and TRBJ2-1; TRBD1 matches 9 bases. Trimming took 7 bases from V and 11 from J; bases not matched to a gene: 12. This CDR3 spans 14 amino acids. Germline CDR1 reads MDHEN; CDR2 reads SYDVKM. The CDR3 here is CASIGGTGRIKQFF. CDR3 nucleotides: TGTGCCAGCATCGGGGGGACAGGGCGCATCAAGCAGTTCTTC.

The chain is built from TRBV5-4 and TRBJ1-1, with 10 bases that match TRBD1. In germline, CDR1 is SGHNT, CDR2 YYREEE (reference sequence). V was clipped by 5 bases and J by 3 bases; unmatched bases: 10. The CDR3 sequence is 16 residues long. CDR3 region: CASRMTGGVIDTEAFF. CDR3 sequence (DNA): TGTGCCAGCAGGATGACAGGGGGCGTCATCGACACTGAAGCTTTCTTT.